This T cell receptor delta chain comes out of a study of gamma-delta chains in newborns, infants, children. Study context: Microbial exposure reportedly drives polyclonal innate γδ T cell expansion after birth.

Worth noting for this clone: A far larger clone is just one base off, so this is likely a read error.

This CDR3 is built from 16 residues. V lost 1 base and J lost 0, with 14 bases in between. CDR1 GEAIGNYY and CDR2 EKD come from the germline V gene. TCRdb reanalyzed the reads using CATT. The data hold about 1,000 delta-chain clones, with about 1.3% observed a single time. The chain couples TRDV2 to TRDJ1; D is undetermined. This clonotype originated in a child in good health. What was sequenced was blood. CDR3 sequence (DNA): TGTGCCTGTGACACGCTGGAGGATCCCAACACCGATAAACTCATCTTT. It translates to CACDTLEDPNTDKLIF.